Presented here are 5 T cell receptor beta chains from one specimen sequenced in a study of T cell repertoires in ileal Crohn's disease. Time point reported: neoterminal ileum biopsy at postoperative endoscopy, about 6 months after surgery. TCRdb's table, derived via immunoSEQ multiplex PCR, lists solely in-frame clones and lacks some. This table holds 3,000 to 4,000 clones, less than 75% found once. Sequenced material: ileal tissue. The receptors were gathered from an adult with Crohn's disease.

Turning to this clone: The junction departs from the called germline gene at one end, perhaps through a read error. The genes are TRBV11-2 and TRBJ2-3; 9 nucleotides align to TRBD1. CDR3 length: 13 residues. The V gene's germline CDR1 is SGHAT and CDR2 FQNNGV. The CDR3 loop reads CASSLEGQGTQYF. The DNA of the CDR3 is TGTGCCAGCAGCCTAGAAGGACAGGGGACGCAGTATTTT.

The chain has TRBV29-1 and TRBJ2-2; TRBD2 matches at 7 bases. Germline V gene lookup returns CDR1 SQVTM and CDR2 ANQGSEA. This CDR3 comprises 13 residues. With V trimmed by 2 bases and J by 7 bases, 4 bases remained unmatched. In nucleotides, the CDR3 is TGCAGCGTTGAAAGCGGGGTCAGCGGGGAGCTGTTTTTT. This encodes CSVESGVSGELFF.

The CDR3 reads CASSKAGGEYTEAFF. In nucleotides, the CDR3 is TGTGCCAGCTCAAAAGCAGGGGGCGAGTACACTGAAGCTTTCTTT. The chain uses TRBV18 and TRBJ1-1, with 8 bases identical to TRBD1. Germline assignment: CDR1 KGHSH and CDR2 LQKENI. This CDR3 spans 15 amino acids. Germline trimming cut 5 bases from V and 3 bases from J; bases unmatched to any gene: 8.

The chain's CDR3 is CAISEIMAGFSNTEAFF. CDR3 nucleotide sequence: TGTGCCATCAGTGAGATTATGGCAGGGTTTTCGAACACTGAAGCTTTCTTT. V and J are TRBV10-3 and TRBJ1-1; D perhaps matches TRBD1 (5 bases). CDR3 length: 17 amino acids. CDR1 is ENHRY, CDR2 SYGVKD, per germline. Trimming stripped 2 bases from V and 1 base from J, with 17 bases between.

The V and J genes are TRBV6-5 and TRBJ2-1; 11 bases are shared with TRBD2. CDR1 is MNHEY and CDR2 is SVGAGI in the germline V gene. This CDR3 has 15 residues. The V segment lost 2 bases and the J segment 3 bases; nucleotides outside the gene matches: 0. The CDR3 protein is CASSYTSGSYNEQFF. CDR3 coding DNA: TGTGCCAGCAGTTACACTAGCGGGAGCTACAATGAGCAGTTCTTC.